This is a list of T cell receptor beta chains from one sample in a study of T cell changes during pregnancy in multiple sclerosis. Clones were sequenced by immunoSEQ multiplex PCR, and TCRdb holds only the in-frame ones, with some missing. The repertoire consists of about 72,000 clones, with 91% occurring once and the leading ten covering approximately 0.71%. Material: peripheral blood, obtained in the third trimester of pregnancy. The receptors come from a female donor in good health, enrolled as a control in a pregnancy study. Each CDR3 is given with its conserved first and last residue. The D gene is left open where the match is weak. The size entry is marked missing in some rows and otherwise reads once, few, many or a size class.

clone size,D gene,V gene,J gene,CDR3 protein,CDR3 DNA
.,.,TRBV28,TRBJ1-1,CASRLTGGVGAFF,TGTGCCAGCAGGCTTACGGGGGGGGTGGGAGCTTTCTTT
once,.,TRBV5-5,TRBJ1-6,CASSLSDRSNSPLHF,TGTGCCAGCAGCTTGAGTGACAGGAGTAATTCACCCCTCCACTTT
.,TRBD1,TRBV28,TRBJ2-7,CASSRQGYYEQYF,TGTGCCAGCAGTCGACAGGGCTACTACGAGCAGTACTTC
.,.,TRBV5-4,TRBJ2-7,CASSLDSYARGEQYF,TGTGCCAGCAGCTTGGATTCCTACGCCCGCGGAGAGCAGTACTTC
.,.,TRBV28,TRBJ1-2,CASSLDRPYGYTF,TGTGCCAGCAGCCTTGACAGACCCTATGGCTACACCTTC
.,TRBD2,TRBV7-2,TRBJ2-3,CASSLGTGGDTQYF,TGTGCCAGCAGCCTCGGGACGGGAGGAGATACGCAGTATTTT
.,TRBD1,TRBV27,TRBJ1-2,CASSQQGAVEGYTF,TGTGCCAGCAGTCAACAGGGGGCGGTTGAGGGCTACACCTTC
.,TRBD1,TRBV13,TRBJ1-2,CASSNRDRVNYGYTF,TGTGCCAGCAGCAACAGGGACAGGGTTAACTATGGCTACACCTTC
.,TRBD1,TRBV4-2,TRBJ1-2,CASSLYNRDRVDYGYTF,TGTGCCAGCAGCTTGTACAACCGGGACAGGGTCGACTATGGCTACACCTTC
once,TRBD1,TRBV14,TRBJ2-2,CASSQRTGMNTGELFF,TGTGCCAGCAGCCAAAGGACAGGGATGAACACCGGGGAGCTGTTTTTT
.,.,TRBV29-1,TRBJ1-5,CSVVRIPGEPQHF,TGCAGCGTTGTGCGAATCCCGGGGGAGCCCCAGCATTTT
once,.,TRBV12-5,TRBJ2-7,CASGPEGTLSPSYEQYF,TGTGCTAGTGGTCCCGAAGGGACTCTTTCCCCATCCTACGAGCAGTACTTC
.,TRBD2,TRBV5-1,TRBJ2-1,CASSEAGGTSYNEQFF,TGCGCCAGCAGCGAGGCGGGGGGGACTTCTTACAATGAGCAGTTCTTC
.,.,TRBV6-1,TRBJ2-3,CASSEAGAAVDTQYF,TGTGCCAGCAGTGAAGCAGGGGCGGCGGTAGATACGCAGTATTTT
.,.,TRBV5-6,TRBJ1-2,CASSQKASGSAGYTF,TGTGCCAGCAGCCAAAAAGCCTCGGGGTCGGCTGGCTACACCTTC
.,.,TRBV15,TRBJ2-7,CATSTYYEQYF,TGTGCCACCAGCACGTATTACGAGCAGTACTTC
.,TRBD2,TRBV6-5,TRBJ2-7,CASSLWTSGRSEQYF,TGTGCCAGCAGCCTATGGACTAGCGGGAGGTCTGAGCAGTACTTC
.,.,TRBV5-1,TRBJ1-6,CASSLAGQQNSPLHF,TGCGCCAGCAGCTTGGCCGGACAGCAAAATTCACCCCTCCACTTT
.,TRBD2,TRBV27,TRBJ2-2,CASSLVGLAGNTGELFF,TGTGCCAGCAGTTTAGTAGGACTAGCGGGGAACACCGGGGAGCTGTTTTTT